The source of this TCR beta chain is a study of beta chain features in type 1 diabetes. Germline loops: CDR1 SEHNR, CDR2 FQNEAQ (reference sequence). The CDR3 covers 13 residues. V dropped 4 bases and J dropped 7 bases, with 10 bases sitting between them. The sequenced template was cDNA made from the entire isolated RNA. TCRdb keeps only in-frame clones here, not all; method: immunoSEQ multiplex PCR. The sample lists around 400,000 clones; less than 15% were seen once. The material sequenced was naive CD4+ T cells from blood. The J gene is TRBJ2-2, the V gene TRBV7-9; possibly TRBD1 for D (5 bases). The clonotype was recovered from a woman aged 18-29 years in good health. Written as DNA, the CDR3 is TGTGCCAGCAGCTCCAGGGTTGGCGGGGAGCTGTTTTTT. Its translation: CASSSRVGGELFF.